These 3 T cell receptor beta chains share one sample of origin, sequenced in a study of human T cells and chemical hapten exposure. Time point of the sample: patch test 2, 6 weeks after DPC sensitization. Treatment reported: therapeutic diphenylcyclopropenone sensitization with weekly scalp DPC. Via MiXCR, TCRdb re-called the RACE reads, giving one row per CDR3 protein. The repertoire holds around 75,000 distinct CDR3 sequences, with around a tenth as singletons. This sample comprised whole blood, obtained in connection with sensitization to the hapten diphenylcyclopropenone (DPC). These receptors originate from a woman aged 50 to 60 with alopecia areata. Some clones in this sample may be carry-over from other donors' samples.

The rearrangement links TRBV11-2 to TRBJ2-2, with D perhaps TRBD2 (6 bases). There are 15 residues in the CDR3. CDR1 is SGHAT and CDR2 is FQNNGV in the germline V gene. V was shortened by 5 bases and J by 5 bases, with 15 bases between the two germline ends. The CDR3: CASSRSSGRTGELFF. The CDR3 DNA sequence: TGTGCCAGCAGCCGTTCCTCAGGGAGGACCGGGGAGCTGTTTTTT.

This clonotype was recorded at least ten times. The chain has TRBV11-2 and TRBJ2-2, with 9 bases fitting TRBD1. Germline lookup yields CDR1 SGHAT and CDR2 FQNNGV. Losses at the gene ends were 5 bases for V and 2 bases for J; bases not matched to a gene: 6. This CDR3 comprises 16 residues. In DNA, the CDR3 is TGTGCCAGCAGCCTGCGACAGGGGGGCAACACCGGGGAGCTGTTTTTT. This codes for CASSLRQGGNTGELFF.

This clonotype has a handful of counts. This chain connects TRBV19 to TRBJ2-5, with a tentative D call TRBD1 (6 bases). The CDR3 totals 13 residues. Trimming removed 6 bases from V and 0 bases from J, with 8 bases in between. Germline values: CDR1 LNHDA, CDR2 SQIVND (reference sequence). This chain's CDR3 is CASSQGYQETQYF. CDR3 in DNA: TGTGCCAGTAGCCAGGGGTACCAAGAGACCCAGTACTTC.